This T cell receptor (beta chain) was recorded in a study of blood T cell repertoires in COVID-19. About the research overall: Some COVID-19 samples were acute and others convalescent; all came from the United States, Italy and Spain. T cells, B-cell-depleted T cells, or PBMCs supplied cDNA or gDNA.

Original processing methods: How many nucleated cells were present was estimated from reference gene primer amplification. Libraries were prepared by immunoSEQ multiplex PCR; TCRdb keeps only in-frame clonotypes and omits some of them. The V and J calls and clone size come from that table; D and trimming were worked out from the DNA. The sample includes over 150,000 clones, about 79% of them seen just once. V was clipped by 0 bases and J by 13 bases, with 16 bases between them. The CDR3 loop spans 13 amino acids. Germline V gene data show CDR1 as SGHDN and CDR2 as FVKESK. The V call is TRBV14, the J call TRBJ2-7, with TRBD1 as a possible D gene (5 bases). The origin of this receptor is a woman between 55 and 75 years old with acute or convalescent COVID-19. The sample comprised peripheral blood. The CDR3 sequence: CASSQDLAGPPYF. CDR3 DNA sequence: TGTGCCAGCAGCCAAGATTTGGCAGGGCCTCCCTACTTC.